Presented here are 26 T cell receptor beta chains from one specimen sequenced in a study of T cell responses to AZD1222 COVID-19 vaccine. Sequencing was performed with immunoSEQ multiplex PCR; in TCRdb, only in-frame clones are kept and a portion is missing. The repertoire holds under 150,000 clones, about 92% seen once, with approximately 5% in the top ten. This specimen was peripheral blood, taken on day 0 of AZD1222 vaccination. All receptors derive from an adult in good health.

The J gene is TRBJ1-2, the V gene TRBV30; D may be TRBD1 (5 bases). The CDR3 runs 11 residues. Trimming left V 8 bases short and J 4 bases short, with 11 bases between. From germline, CDR1 is GTSNPN and CDR2 SVGIG (reference sequence). CDR3: CAPRGLYGYTF. CDR3 coding DNA: TGTGCCCCACGGGGCCTCTATGGCTACACCTTC. Full variable domain (remainder filled in from reference TRBV30 and TRBJ1-2): SQTIHQWPATLVQPVGSPLSLECTVEGTSNPNLYWYRQAAGRGLQLLFYSVGIGQISSEVPQNLSASRPQDRQFILSSKKLLLSDSGFYLCAPRGLYGYTFGSGTRLTVV.

The rearrangement uses TRBV25-1 and TRBJ1-1; no reliable D call. CDR1 and CDR2 (germline): MGHDK, SYGVNS. The V end lost 3 bases, the J end lost 1 base, and 9 bases lay between the germline ends. The CDR3 length is 14 residues. In DNA, the CDR3 is TGTGCCAGCAGTGAGATAGCACCGAACACTGAAGCTTTCTTT. Protein: CASSEIAPNTEAFF.

This chain joins TRBV27 and TRBJ2-2; D gene uncertain. Germline assignment: CDR1 MNHEY and CDR2 SMNVEV (reference sequence). Trimming pared 6 bases from V and 1 base from J, leaving 9 bases between. The length of the CDR3 is 14 residues. For the CDR3, the DNA is TGTGCCAGCAGCCCCCCCATGAACACCGGGGAGCTGTTTTTT. Translation: CASSPPMNTGELFF.

J is TRBJ1-3 and V is TRBV10-3; D may be TRBD1 (6 bases). Germline CDR1 is ENHRY and CDR2 is SYGVKD. The CDR3 is 15 amino acids. The V end was cut by 5 bases, the J end by 2 bases, with 13 bases between. The CDR3 loop reads CAISQGRSTGNTIYF. In DNA, the CDR3 is TGTGCCATCAGTCAGGGGAGGTCCACTGGAAACACCATATATTTT.

V is TRBV5-6 and J is TRBJ1-2; 10 bases agree with TRBD1. The germline gives CDR1 SGHDT, CDR2 YYEEEE. The CDR3 runs to 15 residues. V shed 4 bases and J 4 bases; nucleotides not matched to a gene: 7. Here the CDR3 reads CASSPRDRGTYGYTF. The CDR3 coding sequence is TGTGCCAGCAGCCCCCGGGACAGGGGAACCTATGGCTACACCTTC. The complete variable domain, with remaining parts taken from reference TRBV5-6 and TRBJ1-2, reads DAGVTQSPTHLIKTRGQQVTLRCSPKSGHDTVSWYQQALGQGPQFIFQYYEEEERQRGNFPDRFSGHQFPNYSSELNVNALLLGDSALYLCASSPRDRGTYGYTFGSGTRLTVV.

This chain's CDR3 is CSVDLGARGTEAFF. The CDR3 DNA reads TGCAGCGTTGACCTGGGGGCTAGGGGCACTGAAGCTTTCTTT. The chain links TRBV29-1 to TRBJ1-1, with D possibly being TRBD1 (6 bases). V lost 3 bases and J 4 bases, leaving 15 bases between the germline ends. The germline CDR1 and CDR2 sequences are SQVTM and ANQGSEA. This CDR3 is 14 amino acids long.

In its sample, this clone was seen once. This chain joins TRBV7-2 and TRBJ2-7, with D possibly being TRBD1 (5 bases). In germline, CDR1 is SGHTA, CDR2 FQGNSA. The length of the CDR3 is 15 residues. V shed 1 base and J shed 2 bases, with 12 bases lying between them. The CDR3 bases are TGTGCCAGCAGCTTAGGGGGCGTCAGCGCCTACGAGCAGTACTTC. Encoded protein: CASSLGGVSAYEQYF.

The rearrangement uses TRBV7-2 and TRBJ1-2, with a possible D match to TRBD1 (5 bases). V lost 6 bases, J lost 7 bases, and 15 bases lay in between. CDR1 and CDR2 from the germline V gene are SGHTA and FQGNSA. CDR3 length: 13 amino acids. CDR3 sequence reads: CASSPGQGRGYTF. The CDR3 bases are TGTGCCAGCAGTCCTGGTCAGGGACGTGGCTACACCTTC.

The chain has TRBV7-8 and TRBJ1-1; D uncertain. Deletions cut 4 bases from V and 2 bases from J, with 14 bases between. Germline lookup yields CDR1 SGHVS and CDR2 FQNEAQ. This CDR3 region has 15 residues. The CDR3 spells CASSSRSRGNTEAFF. CDR3 sequence (DNA): TGTGCCAGCAGCTCCCGGAGCCGAGGCAACACTGAAGCTTTCTTT. The full variable domain, completed using reference TRBV7-8 and TRBJ1-1, is GAGVSQSPRYKVAKRGQDVALRCDPISGHVSLFWYQQALGQGPEFLTYFQNEAQLDKSGLPSDRFFAERPEGSVSTLKIQRTQQEDSAVYLCASSSRSRGNTEAFFGQGTRLTVV.

The CDR3 loop reads CASRGVLNQPQHF. The DNA of the CDR3 is TGTGCCAGCAGGGGGGTTTTAAATCAGCCCCAGCATTTT. The chain links TRBV6-5 to TRBJ1-5; perhaps TRBD1 as D (5 bases). In germline, CDR1 is MNHEY, CDR2 SVGAGI. This CDR3 region has 13 residues. V was clipped by 6 bases and J by 4 bases, with 10 bases between them.

The chain joins TRBV13 to TRBJ2-3; the match to TRBD2 covers 14 bases. Germline lookup yields CDR1 PRHDT and CDR2 FYEKMQ (reference sequence). The CDR3 spans 16 residues. Trimming removed 0 bases from V and 4 bases from J; junction bases left unmatched: 0. The CDR3 here is CASSLGTSGGADTQYF. CDR3 sequence (DNA): TGTGCCAGCAGCTTAGGGACTAGCGGGGGGGCAGATACGCAGTATTTT.

V gene TRBV19 combines with J gene TRBJ2-7; 7 bases map to TRBD1. The CDR3 has 15 amino acids. J gave up 3 bases and V 3 bases, and 8 bases lay outside the gene matches. Looked up from germline, CDR1 is LNHDA and CDR2 is SQIVND (reference sequence). The DNA for the CDR3 is TGTGCCAGTAGTATCCCCGGGACAGCCAGCTACGAGCAGTACTTC. It encodes CASSIPGTASYEQYF.

The chain recombines TRBV6-5 with TRBJ2-3; D gene uncertain. This CDR3 is 13 amino acids long. Germline V gives CDR1 MNHEY, CDR2 SVGAGI. V was trimmed by 6 bases and J by 6 bases, leaving 13 bases between them. CDR3 sequence (DNA): TGTGCCAGCAGCCGCTTAGGGCCCGATACGCAGTATTTT. As protein: CASSRLGPDTQYF.

The V call is TRBV12-5, the J call TRBJ2-2; D unclear. The CDR3 has 12 amino acids. Germline V lookup: CDR1 LGHNT, CDR2 FRNRAP. V lost 6 bases and J lost 6, with 8 bases in between. The CDR3 region is CASGHVPGELFF. The CDR3 DNA follows: TGTGCTAGTGGCCATGTCCCCGGGGAGCTGTTTTTT.

This chain joins TRBV19 and TRBJ1-1; the D is unclear. Germline assignment: CDR1 LNHDA and CDR2 SQIVND (reference sequence). With 10 bases removed from V and 7 bases from J, the gap between germline ends came to 4 bases. CDR3 length equals 8 residues. The CDR3 nucleotides are TGTGCCACTAATGAAGCTTTCTTT. This sequence encodes CATNEAFF.

The chain combines TRBV3-1 (or the pseudogene TRBV3-2) with TRBJ2-2; 8 nucleotides align to TRBD1. The CDR3 spans 17 residues. Germline V gene data show CDR1 as LGHDT and CDR2 as YNNKEL (reference sequence). The ends lost 4 bases at V and 0 bases at J; junction bases unmatched: 7. This CDR3 is CASSPAWDRSNTGELFF. The CDR3 DNA reads TGTGCCAGCAGCCCCGCGTGGGACAGGTCGAACACCGGGGAGCTGTTTTTT.

The chain carries TRBV20-1 and TRBJ1-4; 7 bases are shared with TRBD1. The CDR3 totals 13 residues. V lost 3 bases and J lost 10; bases outside the gene matches: 8. The germline gives CDR1 DFQATT, CDR2 SNEGSKA (reference sequence). CDR3 nucleotides: TGCAGTGCTAGTCAGGGGGAGATAGCAAAACTGTTTTTT. Translating gives CSASQGEIAKLFF.

The chain combines TRBV7-2 with TRBJ2-1; unclear D gene. Germline CDR1 reads SGHTA; CDR2 reads FQGNSA. Trimming left V 5 bases short and J 10 bases short, with 18 bases between. The CDR3 has 14 residues. The CDR3 bases are TGTGCCAGCAGCCCCACCCAAGGGTTAGGGGAGCAGTTCTTC. It yields the protein CASSPTQGLGEQFF.

V gene TRBV4-3 combines with J gene TRBJ1-1, with unresolved D. Trimming removed 0 bases at V and 3 bases at J, with 5 bases between. Looked up from germline, CDR1 is LGHNA and CDR2 is YSLEER. The CDR3 has 13 residues. The CDR3 loop reads CASSQDQYTEAFF. The CDR3 DNA reads TGCGCCAGCAGCCAAGATCAGTACACTGAAGCTTTCTTT.

The rearrangement uses TRBV2 and TRBJ1-2; D is perhaps TRBD1 (6 bases). CDR1 is SNHLY, CDR2 FYNNEI, per germline. V was cut by 6 bases and J by 4 bases, with 12 bases left in between. The CDR3 runs to 13 residues. The CDR3 region has the DNA TGTGCCAGCAGGTTGCAGGGGCCCTATGGCTACACCTTC. It is translated as CASRLQGPYGYTF.

The chain joins TRBV14 to TRBJ2-1; D is ambiguous. The germline V and J ends were trimmed by 3 bases and 3 bases, with 9 bases remaining between them. Germline CDR1 and CDR2: SGHDN and FVKESK. The CDR3 has 14 residues. The CDR3 region has the DNA TGTGCCAGCAGCCAGAATAGTGGCTACAATGAGCAGTTCTTC. This translates into CASSQNSGYNEQFF. Combining the CDR3 with reference TRBV14 and TRBJ2-1 gives the whole variable domain EAGVTQFPSHSVIEKGQTVTLRCDPISGHDNLYWYRRVMGKEIKFLLHFVKESKQDESGMPNNRFLAERTGGTYSTLKVQPAELEDSGVYFCASSQNSGYNEQFFGPGTRLTVL.

This clone has only one observation. V is TRBV29-1 and J is TRBJ2-4; no definite D call. V was trimmed by 4 bases and J by 6 bases, leaving 13 bases between them. This CDR3 has 13 residues. Looked up from germline, CDR1 is SQVTM and CDR2 is ANQGSEA. The CDR3 nucleotides read TGCAGCGTTGTAATGTCCTTCGGAAACATTCAGTACTTC. Its translation: CSVVMSFGNIQYF. Full variable domain (remainder filled in from reference TRBV29-1 and TRBJ2-4): SAVISQKPSRDICQRGTSLTIQCQVDSQVTMMFWYRQQPGQSLTLIATANQGSEATYESGFVIDKFPISRPNLTFSTLTVSNMSPEDSSIYLCSVVMSFGNIQYFGAGTRLSVL.

The chain combines TRBV5-1 with TRBJ2-3; a weak D match, TRBD2 (5 bases). The V end lost 0 bases, the J end lost 2 bases, and 7 bases lay between the germline ends. Germline values: CDR1 SGHRS, CDR2 YFSETQ. This CDR3 is 14 amino acids long. DNA of the CDR3: TGCGCCAGCAGCTTGGGGCTAGCCACAGATACGCAGTATTTT. It encodes CASSLGLATDTQYF. The variable domain in full, completed from reference TRBV5-1 and TRBJ2-3, reads KAGVTQTPRYLIKTRGQQVTLSCSPISGHRSVSWYQQTPGQGLQFLFEYFSETQRNKGNFPGRFSGRQFSNSRSEMNVSTLELGDSALYLCASSLGLATDTQYFGPGTRLTVL.

The V gene is TRBV30, the J gene TRBJ2-7; possible D gene TRBD2, 6 bases. Trimming removed 3 bases from V and 7 bases from J, with 13 bases in between. Germline V lookup: CDR1 GTSNPN, CDR2 SVGIG (reference sequence). CDR3 length: 12 residues. This CDR3 reads CAWSGSPREQYF. The CDR3 DNA reads TGTGCCTGGAGCGGGAGCCCCCGGGAGCAGTACTTC.

The genes are TRBV3-1 (or the pseudogene TRBV3-2) and TRBJ2-2, with D unresolved. V lost 1 base to trimming and J lost 4 bases, with 7 bases between them. CDR3 length equals 14 residues. Germline V gene data show CDR1 as LGHDT and CDR2 as YNNKEL (reference sequence). The CDR3: CASSQVGVTGELFF. The CDR3, as DNA: TGTGCCAGCAGCCAAGTTGGGGTCACCGGGGAGCTGTTTTTT.

The sample holds one count of this clone. The chain employs TRBV5-4 and TRBJ2-7, with D possibly being TRBD2 (6 bases). CDR1 SGHNT and CDR2 YYREEE come from the germline V gene (reference sequence). The CDR3 contains 15 residues. Trimming stripped 1 base from V and 2 bases from J, with 13 bases between. The CDR3 loop is CASSLPGTSTYEQYF. CDR3 bases: TGTGCCAGCAGCTTGCCCGGGACTTCCACCTACGAGCAGTACTTC. Together with reference TRBV5-4 and TRBJ2-7, the CDR3 gives the full variable domain: ETGVTQSPTHLIKTRGQQVTLRCSSQSGHNTVSWYQQALGQGPQFIFQYYREEENGRGNFPPRFSGLQFPNYSSELNVNALELDDSALYLCASSLPGTSTYEQYFGPGTRLTVT.